What follows are 32 T cell receptor beta chains derived from one specimen sequenced in a study of cytomegalovirus exposure and HLA in healthy donors. PCR primers comprised 60 Vbeta and 13 Jbeta primers. Profiled with immunoSEQ multiplex PCR; TCRdb holds only in-frame clones, not every one. The sample gives some 190,000 clones, 70% to 80% of which show up once; 1.4% to 1.5% is in the top ten. The sequencing input was PBMCs. The receptors here all came from a man between 18 and 35 years old in good health and CMV-seronegative.

This clone was found once. The DNA is omitted, as the CDR3 cannot be located on it reliably, and the CDR3 follows TCRdb's listing. V and J are TRBV5-1 and TRBJ2-1; TRBD1 was called by the table and not checked on the DNA. The CDR3 totals 15 residues, both ends included. Germline CDR1 reads SGHRS; CDR2 reads YFSETQ. This CDR3 is CASSSGQNFGNEQFF.

This rearrangement joins TRBV2 to TRBJ2-7, with D possibly matching TRBD1 (6 bases). V was trimmed by 4 bases and J by 0 bases, leaving 16 bases between them. In germline, CDR1 is SNHLY, CDR2 FYNNEI. The CDR3 extends over 16 amino acids. CDR3 amino acids: CASSGDQTGISYEQYF. CDR3 DNA sequence: TGTGCCAGCAGTGGGGACCAAACAGGGATCTCCTACGAGCAGTACTTC.

The genes are TRBV18 and TRBJ1-1, with 12 bases aligning to TRBD1. There are 16 residues in the CDR3. V trimming: 2 bases; J trimming: 0 bases; junction bases outside the gene matches: 1. The germline gives CDR1 KGHSH, CDR2 LQKENI. The CDR3 DNA reads as TGTGCCAGCTCACCAGGGACAGGGGGCTTGAACACTGAAGCTTTCTTT. It specifies CASSPGTGGLNTEAFF.

This sequence joins TRBV11-1 and TRBJ1-2; weak D call: TRBD1 (5 bases). CDR3 length: 16 residues. Trimming cost V 5 bases and J 2 bases, with 18 bases left between them. Germline values: CDR1 SGHAT, CDR2 FQDESV (reference sequence). The DNA for the CDR3 is TGTGCCAGCAGCCCAACTCGCTTCGCAGGGAACTATGGCTACACCTTC. Its protein is CASSPTRFAGNYGYTF.

This clone was detected only once. The chain has TRBV6-8 and TRBJ2-4, with D possibly TRBD2 on 5 matching bases. The CDR3 contains 15 residues. CDR1 is MNHGY, CDR2 SAAAGT, per germline. V was shortened by 0 bases and J by 9 bases, with 15 bases between the two germline ends. The CDR3 DNA reads TGTGCCAGCAGTTACTCGGACTCCCAAGAGGGCATTCAGTACTTC. Residues: CASSYSDSQEGIQYF.

The chain carries TRBV6-5 and TRBJ2-7; TRBD1 matches at 9 bases. V was clipped by 5 bases and J by 1 base; unmatched bases: 6. This CDR3 has 15 residues. Germline-derived CDR1 and CDR2 are MNHEY and SVGAGI. The CDR3: CASSAGTGKSYEQYF. For the CDR3, the DNA is TGTGCCAGCAGTGCCGGGACAGGGAAGTCCTACGAGCAGTACTTC.

The J gene is TRBJ2-1, the V gene TRBV7-3; 8 bases match TRBD2. J was trimmed by 5 bases and V by 0 bases; bases with no gene match: 6. Germline loops: CDR1 SGHTA, CDR2 FQGTGA. CDR3 length: 16 residues. The CDR3 here is CASSLTPGTRNNEQFF. CDR3 sequence (DNA): TGTGCCAGCAGCTTAACCCCCGGGACTAGGAACAATGAGCAGTTCTTC.

V is TRBV4-1 and J is TRBJ1-2; no reliable D call. V was pared by 7 bases and J by 6 bases, with 21 bases between. There are 15 residues in the CDR3. CDR1 is MGHRA, CDR2 YSYEKL, per germline. CDR3 nucleotide sequence: TGCGCCAGCAACCGTGAGGGAGGGAGAGATCATGGCTACACCTTC. This encodes CASNREGGRDHGYTF.

The chain uses TRBV25-1 and TRBJ1-1, with TRBD1 identical over 9 bases. The CDR3 is 15 residues long. Germline trimming cut 5 bases from V and 1 base from J; bases unmatched to any gene: 5. Germline lookup yields CDR1 MGHDK and CDR2 SYGVNS. The CDR3 loop is CASSNQDRGNTEAFF. The DNA for the CDR3 is TGTGCCAGCAGTAACCAGGACAGGGGGAACACTGAAGCTTTCTTT.

The chain has TRBV25-1 and TRBJ1-2; D gene ambiguous. Trimming left V 8 bases short and J 7 bases short, with 11 bases between. Germline-derived CDR1 and CDR2 are MGHDK and SYGVNS. CDR3 length: 11 amino acids. This chain's CDR3 is CASVYLGGYTF. CDR3 sequence (DNA): TGTGCCAGCGTTTACCTAGGTGGCTACACCTTC.

The rearrangement joins TRBV5-6 to TRBJ1-1, with 8 nucleotides matching TRBD1. Trimming removed 4 bases from V and 1 base from J; junction bases left unmatched: 3. The CDR3 is 14 residues long. Germline CDR1 reads SGHDT; CDR2 reads YYEEEE. The CDR3 bases are TGTGCCAGCAGCCCCGGGACAGGGAACACTGAAGCTTTCTTT. Residues: CASSPGTGNTEAFF.

The rearrangement joins TRBV5-1 to TRBJ1-1; D is unresolved. Germline assignment: CDR1 SGHRS and CDR2 YFSETQ. V was shortened by 0 bases and J by 7 bases, with 4 bases between the two germline ends. The CDR3 covers 11 residues. CDR3: CASSLAGEAFF. In nucleotides, the CDR3 is TGCGCCAGCAGCTTGGCCGGTGAAGCTTTCTTT.

The V gene is TRBV7-9, the J gene TRBJ2-7; no clear D. In germline, CDR1 is SEHNR, CDR2 FQNEAQ (reference sequence). Trimming left V 6 bases short and J 0 bases short, with 21 bases between. This CDR3 comprises 17 residues. The CDR3 DNA sequence: TGTGCCAGCAGGCCCGAGCGTTCCAAGTCCGTCTCCTACGAGCAGTACTTC. As protein: CASRPERSKSVSYEQYF. Full variable domain (outside the CDR3, taken from reference TRBV7-9 and TRBJ2-7): DTGVSQNPRHKITKRGQNVTFRCDPISEHNRLYWYRQTLGQGPEFLTYFQNEAQLEKSRLLSDRFSAERPKGSFSTLEIQRTEQGDSAMYLCASRPERSKSVSYEQYFGPGTRLTVT.

This clone showed up just once. A junction end diverges from the germline sequence, so it may reflect a read error. CDR3 sequence reads: CASSEEEAGGNTEAFF. The CDR3 DNA follows: TGTGCCAGCAGCGAAGAGGAGGCAGGAGGAAACACTGAAGCTTTCTTT. The V call is TRBV6-1, the J call TRBJ1-1; D is ambiguous. The CDR3 runs 16 residues. Germline V gene sequence: CDR1 MNHNS, CDR2 SASEGT.

A word on this clone: The junction and the germline gene differ at one end; a read error may be behind it. The chain links TRBV6-1 to TRBJ2-7; possible D gene TRBD2, 6 bases. This CDR3 spans 13 amino acids. CDR1 and CDR2 from the germline V gene are MNHNS and SASEGT. CDR3 sequence (DNA): TGTGCCCTCTCTCCGGGCGGCGGAGGGGAGTTGGACTTC. Amino acid sequence: CALSPGGGGELDF.

This clone was seen only a few times. The J gene is TRBJ2-6, the V gene TRBV30, with D perhaps matching TRBD1 (6 bases). The CDR3 has 16 residues. From germline, CDR1 is GTSNPN and CDR2 SVGIG (reference sequence). With 4 bases removed from V and 2 bases from J, the gap between germline ends came to 15 bases. This chain's CDR3 is CAWTNTGTTGANVLTF. The CDR3 DNA follows: TGTGCCTGGACTAATACCGGGACAACTGGGGCCAACGTCCTGACTTTC.

The chain joins TRBV7-6 to TRBJ2-3; 12 bases agree with TRBD2. This CDR3 contains 19 residues. Germline V CDR1 and CDR2: SGHVS, FNYEAQ. The V segment lost 5 bases and the J segment 0 bases; nucleotides outside the gene matches: 12. The CDR3 DNA sequence: TGTGCCAGCAGCGTTCGAGGGCTAGCGGGGGGGTCTAGCACAGATACGCAGTATTTT. Its translation is CASSVRGLAGGSSTDTQYF.

J is TRBJ1-1 and V is TRBV4-3; D unresolved. V was trimmed by 4 bases and J by 5 bases, leaving 11 bases between them. CDR1 is LGHNA, CDR2 YSLEER, per germline. CDR3 length equals 13 residues. The CDR3 sequence is CASSPDIETEAFF. Written as DNA, the CDR3 is TGCGCCAGCAGCCCCGACATCGAGACTGAAGCTTTCTTT.

The rearrangement joins TRBV5-1 to TRBJ1-1, with D possibly being TRBD1 (5 bases). This CDR3 is 14 amino acids long. V was cut by 5 bases and J by 4 bases, with 15 bases left in between. The germline V gene encodes CDR1 SGHRS and CDR2 YFSETQ. The CDR3 nucleotides read TGCGCCAGCAGTTTCGGGGGGACGGGCACTGAAGCTTTCTTT. It codes for CASSFGGTGTEAFF.

The chain joins TRBV7-9 to TRBJ2-1; D unresolved. This CDR3 comprises 15 residues. Trimming removed 1 base from V and 2 bases from J, with 9 bases in between. Germline loops: CDR1 SEHNR, CDR2 FQNEAQ (reference sequence). Here the CDR3 DNA reads TGTGCCAGCAGCTTAGGACTTACTACCTACAATGAGCAGTTCTTC. Translated, it gives CASSLGLTTYNEQFF.

The chain employs TRBV4-2 and TRBJ1-3; TRBD1 agrees at 9 bases. Germline V lookup: CDR1 LGHNA, CDR2 YNFKEQ. The CDR3 spans 15 residues. J lost 0 bases, V lost 5 bases, and 2 bases had no gene match. The CDR3 here is CASSLDRGSGNTIYF. The CDR3 nucleotides read TGTGCCAGCAGCTTGGACAGGGGCTCTGGAAACACCATATATTTT.

This clone was seen just once. The chain employs TRBV19 and TRBJ1-5, with 7 bases lining up with TRBD1. Per the germline V gene, CDR1 is LNHDA and CDR2 is SQIVND (reference sequence). The CDR3 is 13 residues long. V shed 6 bases and J 4 bases; nucleotides not matched to a gene: 3. The DNA of the CDR3 is TGTGCCAGTAGGGCCAGGGGGAATCAGCCCCAGCATTTT. This codes for CASRARGNQPQHF.

This sequence joins TRBV27 and TRBJ2-7; D possibly corresponds to TRBD2 (5 bases). The CDR3 runs to 14 residues. The germline V gene encodes CDR1 MNHEY and CDR2 SMNVEV (reference sequence). With 5 bases removed from V and 4 bases from J, the gap between germline ends came to 15 bases. The CDR3 sequence is CASSTLGTKYEQYF. The DNA of the CDR3 is TGTGCCAGCAGTACACTAGGTACGAAGTACGAGCAGTACTTC.

V is TRBV30 and J is TRBJ1-2; no clear D. There are 11 residues in the CDR3. Looked up from germline, CDR1 is GTSNPN and CDR2 is SVGIG (reference sequence). Trimming stripped 2 bases from V and 7 bases from J, with 8 bases between. The CDR3, as DNA: TGTGCCTGGAGTCATGGGCCTGGCTACACCTTC. Its protein is CAWSHGPGYTF.

This clone was detected once. The chain has TRBV30 and TRBJ2-1, with 7 nucleotides matching TRBD1. Per germline, CDR1 GTSNPN and CDR2 SVGIG (reference sequence). This CDR3 comprises 15 residues. The V and J ends lost 3 bases and 6 bases, in that order; junction bases with no gene match: 11. The CDR3 loop reads CAWSQTGSGSNEQFF. The DNA for the CDR3 is TGTGCCTGGAGCCAGACAGGGTCGGGTAGCAATGAGCAGTTCTTC.

The chain recombines TRBV18 with TRBJ2-1; 9 nucleotides align to TRBD2. Trimming cost V 0 bases and J 8 bases; bases outside gene matches: 8. CDR3 length: 16 amino acids. Germline V gene data show CDR1 as KGHSH and CDR2 as LQKENI. The CDR3: CASSPPAGGMFDEQFF. The CDR3 nucleotides read TGTGCCAGCTCACCACCGGCGGGAGGGATGTTCGATGAGCAGTTCTTC.

This chain links TRBV7-2 with TRBJ1-4, with D possibly being TRBD1 (6 bases). Germline lookup yields CDR1 SGHTA and CDR2 FQGNSA. Trimming shortened V by 5 bases and J by 5 bases, and 15 bases separated the two germline ends. The CDR3 loop spans 15 amino acids. The CDR3 DNA is TGTGCCAGCAGCCCTCAACAGGGAGCGAATGAAAAACTGTTTTTT. Protein sequence: CASSPQQGANEKLFF.

This rearrangement joins TRBV18 to TRBJ1-1, with D unresolved. V was pared by 3 bases and J by 0 bases, with 5 bases between. Germline V lookup: CDR1 KGHSH, CDR2 LQKENI. The CDR3 is made up of 13 amino acids. The CDR3 sequence: CASSPRLNTEAFF. CDR3 coding DNA: TGTGCCAGCTCACCGAGATTGAACACTGAAGCTTTCTTT.

V is TRBV7-6 and J is TRBJ2-5; unclear D gene. Germline CDR1 reads SGHVS; CDR2 reads FNYEAQ. The CDR3 contains 12 residues. V dropped 6 bases and J dropped 5 bases, with 10 bases sitting between them. The CDR3 loop is CASSRGLETQYF. In DNA, the CDR3 is TGTGCCAGCAGTCGAGGCCTCGAGACCCAGTACTTC.

This chain uses TRBV14 with TRBJ1-3; tentatively, D is TRBD1 (5 bases). V lost 0 bases and J lost 1, with 10 bases in between. The germline V gene has CDR1 SGHDN and CDR2 FVKESK. The CDR3 has 16 residues. For the CDR3, the DNA is TGTGCCAGCAGCCAAGATGGGGGGGGTTCTGGAAACACCATATATTTT. Its translation: CASSQDGGGSGNTIYF.

The chain is built from TRBV4-3 and TRBJ1-2; possibly TRBD1 for D (5 bases). Germline CDR1 LGHNA, CDR2 YSLEER. Trimming took off 0 bases at V and 2 bases at J, with 10 bases between the two ends. The CDR3 consists of 15 residues. The CDR3 reads CASSQDRAGNYGYTF. In DNA, the CDR3 is TGCGCCAGCAGCCAAGATAGGGCAGGGAACTATGGCTACACCTTC.

In its sample, this clone was seen a few times. The chain employs TRBV2 and TRBJ1-6; TRBD1 might be the D (5 bases). Trimming pared 4 bases from V and 3 bases from J, leaving 13 bases between. Germline V gives CDR1 SNHLY, CDR2 FYNNEI. The CDR3 runs to 16 residues. For the CDR3, the DNA is TGTGCCAGCAGTGGAGACAGACTCAACTATAATTCACCCCTCCACTTT. Translating gives CASSGDRLNYNSPLHF. The whole variable domain, filled in from reference TRBV2 and TRBJ1-6, reads EPEVTQTPSHQVTQMGQEVILRCVPISNHLYFYWYRQILGQKVEFLVSFYNNEISEKSEIFDDQFSVERPDGSNFTLKIRSTKLEDSAMYFCASSGDRLNYNSPLHFGNGTRLTVT.